These T cell receptor beta chains were read from a single sample in a study of control samples from healthy donors and cancer patients. Using immunoSEQ multiplex PCR, the repertoire was profiled, and TCRdb retains in-frame clones only, with some absent. The table includes around 170,000 clones, around 90% detected once. The specimen was blood. All receptors derive from a woman aged 25 to 45 in good health. The CDR3 runs from the conserved cysteine through the conserved F or W. Rows may omit the clone size; those that give it use once, few, many or a size class.

TRBV27,TRBJ1-2,NA,CASSFKGGGGDYGYTF
TRBV19,TRBJ2-2,once,CASSGRDGNTGELFF
TRBV7-9,TRBJ1-5,NA,CASSLGERGTSQPQHF
TRBV14,TRBJ1-1,NA,CASSPDSGMFPEAFF
TRBV3-1/TRBV3-2,TRBJ1-6,NA,CASSLKGRSPLHF
TRBV6-1,TRBJ2-3,NA,CASSESPWTSGSTDTQYF
TRBV15,TRBJ2-1,NA,CATSRGHLAGRLLEQFF
TRBV9,TRBJ2-7,NA,CASSASGRGVLEQYF
TRBV6-5,TRBJ1-5,NA,CASSWGQGNQPQHF
TRBV11-2,TRBJ2-5,NA,CASRRGTSPFLETQYF
TRBV27,TRBJ1-5,NA,CASSLFDSNQPQHF
TRBV11-2,TRBJ2-7,NA,CASSRGTANAYEQYF
TRBV25-1,TRBJ2-2,NA,CASKPEGDGELFF
TRBV18,TRBJ1-4,NA,CASSPRQGTNEKLFF
TRBV6-5,TRBJ2-1,NA,CASTHDPDNEQFF
TRBV24-1,TRBJ2-3,NA,CATSVSVIKDTQYF
TRBV19,TRBJ2-2,NA,CASSSGRLRGDTGELFF
TRBV30,TRBJ1-1,NA,CAWSVGQKNTEAFF
TRBV7-8,TRBJ2-2,NA,CASSLSGVVEELFF
TRBV4-1,TRBJ2-2,once,CASSQETSGTGELFF
TRBV7-6,TRBJ1-4,once,CASSLVRQATNEKLFF
TRBV19,TRBJ2-1,NA,CASSIAVSYNEQFF
TRBV3-1/TRBV3-2,TRBJ1-3,NA,CASSQDGIFGNTIYF
TRBV24-1,TRBJ2-7,NA,CATSDLPGQGQYF
TRBV7-9,TRBJ2-7,NA,CASSLGRSGSGSYEQYF
TRBV6-6,TRBJ1-1,NA,CASSYSMLGIEAFF
TRBV2,TRBJ2-5,few,CASSGDFTAQETQYF
TRBV28,TRBJ2-7,NA,CAHRRPSSSYEQYF
TRBV30,TRBJ1-5,NA,CAWSGTGRQPQHF
TRBV6-1,TRBJ1-2,NA,CASSETDPTDGYTF
TRBV5-4,TRBJ2-3,few,CASSRTSGDTDTQYF
TRBV6-5,TRBJ1-1,NA,CASSYGTGGSVTEAFF
TRBV10-3,TRBJ2-1,NA,CAISLLQGTVTYNEQFF
TRBV3-1/TRBV3-2,TRBJ1-6,NA,CASSRGQNNSPLHF
TRBV28,TRBJ2-7,NA,CASSFGGDYNSYEQYF
TRBV6-6,TRBJ2-3,NA,CASSLGGRASTDTQYF
TRBV7-9,TRBJ1-1,NA,CASSSAVNTEAFF
TRBV20-1,TRBJ1-1,NA,CSAIRQTEAFF
TRBV6-1,TRBJ1-1,NA,CASSESGGITEAFF
TRBV7-2,TRBJ1-2,NA,CASSLTSGTGYGYTF
TRBV4-1,TRBJ1-2,once,CASSQGRGYNYGYTF
TRBV6-5,TRBJ2-7,NA,CASSYHLSSEQYF